Following are 30 T cell receptor beta chains from one sample sequenced in a study of shared clonotypes between healthy human individuals. Using immunoSEQ multiplex PCR, the repertoire was profiled, and TCRdb retains in-frame clones only, with some absent. The repertoire holds about 2.1 million clones, 85% to 95% seen once, with 1.5% to 2% in the top ten. In the naive CD8 group, cells lacked CD45RO and were positively selected for CCR7, so terminally differentiated effector memory CD45RA+ cells were left out. The material sequenced was naive CD8+ T cells from PBMCs. The source of these receptors is a man between 18 and 35 years old in good health. Some clones in this sample may be carry-over from other donors' samples.

V usage is TRBV2 and J usage is TRBJ2-2; TRBD2 matches at 10 bases. The CDR3 has 18 amino acids. Germline values: CDR1 SNHLY, CDR2 FYNNEI. J lost 6 bases, V lost 1 base, and 11 bases had no gene match. In nucleotides, the CDR3 is TGTGCCAGCAGTGAAGGCCTAGCGGGAGTAAATTGGGCCGGGGAGCTGTTTTTT. This sequence encodes CASSEGLAGVNWAGELFF.

This chain joins TRBV4-1 and TRBJ1-3; D gene uncertain. The CDR3 loop spans 14 amino acids. Germline assignment: CDR1 MGHRA and CDR2 YSYEKL. Trimming took off 4 bases at V and 3 bases at J, with 10 bases between the two ends. This CDR3 is CASSRVGSGNTIYF. The CDR3 DNA reads TGCGCCAGCAGCCGAGTCGGCAGTGGAAACACCATATATTTT.

This chain joins TRBV27 and TRBJ2-7; 9 positions match TRBD2. In germline, CDR1 is MNHEY, CDR2 SMNVEV (reference sequence). This CDR3 has 15 amino acids. J was trimmed by 7 bases and V by 6 bases; bases with no gene match: 13. This chain's CDR3 is CASSLGPSGIWEQYF. Here the CDR3 DNA reads TGTGCCAGCAGCCTAGGGCCTAGCGGGATCTGGGAGCAGTACTTC.

The rearrangement uses TRBV27 and TRBJ1-5, with 8 bases that match TRBD1. J lost 0 bases, V lost 5 bases, and 12 bases had no gene match. CDR3 length: 18 residues. The germline CDR1 and CDR2 sequences are MNHEY and SMNVEV (reference sequence). The CDR3 nucleotides are TGTGCCAGCAGTCCCCGGGACAGGCGCCCCTATAGCAATCAGCCCCAGCATTTT. Amino acid sequence: CASSPRDRRPYSNQPQHF.

This sequence joins TRBV10-3 and TRBJ2-7, with TRBD2 matching over 13 bases. The germline CDR1 and CDR2 sequences are ENHRY and SYGVKD. The CDR3 consists of 18 residues. J gave up 6 bases and V 3 bases, and 14 bases lay outside the gene matches. CDR3 sequence: CAISEPGLAGSAASEQYF. The CDR3 region has the DNA TGTGCCATCAGTGAACCGGGACTAGCGGGATCGGCGGCTTCCGAGCAGTACTTC.

The rearrangement joins TRBV7-9 to TRBJ1-1; D remains unclear. V was clipped by 6 bases and J by 1 base, with 21 bases between them. CDR1 is SEHNR and CDR2 is FQNEAQ in the germline V gene (reference sequence). This CDR3 is 17 amino acids long. The DNA for the CDR3 is TGTGCCAGCAGTCCCCCCGAGCCGGTACATTCGAACACTGAAGCTTTCTTT. Protein sequence: CASSPPEPVHSNTEAFF.

The V and J genes are TRBV10-3 and TRBJ2-7, with D unclear. Trimming left V 4 bases short and J 3 bases short, with 4 bases between. CDR1 and CDR2 from the germline V gene are ENHRY and SYGVKD. The CDR3 sequence is 11 residues long. CDR3 bases: TGTGCCATCAGTGTAGGCTACGAGCAGTACTTC. Its protein is CAISVGYEQYF.

The genes are TRBV4-3 and TRBJ1-2, with 7 bases matching TRBD1. Unmatched junction bases numbered 9, after V lost 4 bases and J lost 1 base. CDR3 length equals 16 residues. From germline, CDR1 is LGHNA and CDR2 YSLEER. This chain's CDR3 is CASSRSQQGFNYGYTF. CDR3 coding DNA: TGCGCCAGCAGCCGCTCCCAACAGGGGTTTAACTATGGCTACACCTTC.

The chain employs TRBV4-1 and TRBJ1-1; D unresolved. CDR3 length: 15 amino acids. Trimming removed 0 bases from V and 0 bases from J, with 8 bases in between. Germline CDR1 is MGHRA and CDR2 is YSYEKL. CDR3 coding DNA: TGCGCCAGCAGCCAAGAATCTGCTCTGAACACTGAAGCTTTCTTT. It encodes CASSQESALNTEAFF.

The V and J genes are TRBV5-1 and TRBJ2-3, with D hard to call. Germline V gene sequence: CDR1 SGHRS, CDR2 YFSETQ. The CDR3 is 13 amino acids. V lost 1 base and J lost 4, with 7 bases in between. The CDR3 is CASSLTAPDTQYF. CDR3 nucleotide sequence: TGCGCCAGCAGCTTGACGGCTCCAGATACGCAGTATTTT.

This clone was observed once. The chain couples TRBV13 to TRBJ2-1; unclear D gene. Germline V gene sequence: CDR1 PRHDT, CDR2 FYEKMQ (reference sequence). The CDR3 covers 13 residues. V lost 5 bases and J 9 bases, leaving 14 bases between the germline ends. This CDR3 reads CASSQPERIEQFF. The CDR3 coding sequence is TGTGCCAGCAGCCAACCAGAAAGAATTGAGCAGTTCTTC.

This clone was detected once. The rearrangement joins TRBV7-9 to TRBJ1-5; D unresolved. The CDR3 consists of 13 residues. Per germline, CDR1 SEHNR and CDR2 FQNEAQ (reference sequence). V lost 6 bases, J lost 6 bases, and 12 bases lay in between. CDR3: CASSKGPGQPQHF. CDR3 coding DNA: TGTGCCAGCAGTAAGGGCCCCGGTCAGCCCCAGCATTTT. Complete variable domain (other parts from reference TRBV7-9 and TRBJ1-5): DTGVSQNPRHKITKRGQNVTFRCDPISEHNRLYWYRQTLGQGPEFLTYFQNEAQLEKSRLLSDRFSAERPKGSFSTLEIQRTEQGDSAMYLCASSKGPGQPQHFGDGTRLSIL.

The J gene is TRBJ1-1, the V gene TRBV4-1; D ambiguous. Trimming shortened V by 0 bases and J by 0 bases, and 8 bases separated the two germline ends. The CDR3 is made up of 15 amino acids. CDR1 and CDR2 (germline): MGHRA, YSYEKL. In nucleotides, the CDR3 is TGCGCCAGCAGCCAAGAAGTGCCTATGAACACTGAAGCTTTCTTT. Its translation: CASSQEVPMNTEAFF.

This chain uses TRBV11-2 with TRBJ2-1, with D tentatively TRBD1 (6 bases). Germline V gene data show CDR1 as SGHAT and CDR2 as FQNNGV. The length of the CDR3 is 16 residues. Between the trimmed V and J ends, which lost 3 bases and 4 bases, there was a span of 16 bases. Here the CDR3 reads CASSFTEIGGYNEQFF. The CDR3 region has the DNA TGTGCCAGCAGCTTTACCGAGATAGGGGGATACAATGAGCAGTTCTTC. Looking up the rest from reference TRBV11-2 and TRBJ2-1 gives the full variable domain: EAGVAQSPRYKIIEKRQSVAFWCNPISGHATLYWYQQILGQGPKLLIQFQNNGVVDDSQLPKDRFSAERLKGVDSTLKIQPAKLEDSAVYLCASSFTEIGGYNEQFFGPGTRLTVL.

The chain combines TRBV9 with TRBJ1-5, with a weak D call TRBD1 (6 bases). V was cut by 4 bases and J by 0 bases, with 20 bases left in between. CDR1 and CDR2 from the germline V gene are SGDLS and YYNGEE. This CDR3 region has 18 residues. The CDR3 DNA sequence: TGTGCCAGCAGCCCCGGACAGATCTTTCAATATAGCAATCAGCCCCAGCATTTT. Protein product: CASSPGQIFQYSNQPQHF.

The V call is TRBV7-8, the J call TRBJ2-1; 14 bases fit TRBD2. V lost 5 bases and J lost 0; bases outside the gene matches: 12. The CDR3 contains 20 residues. Looked up from germline, CDR1 is SGHVS and CDR2 is FQNEAQ. CDR3 nucleotide sequence: TGTGCCAGCAGCGACCCCTCCCGACTAGCGGGAGGGGCCTCCTACAATGAGCAGTTCTTC. As protein: CASSDPSRLAGGASYNEQFF.

The chain couples TRBV15 to TRBJ2-1; D uncertain. The CDR3 runs to 15 residues. The V and J ends lost 1 base and 12 bases respectively, with 19 bases between them. Germline lookup yields CDR1 LNHNV and CDR2 YYDKDF (reference sequence). In DNA form, the CDR3 reads TGTGCCACCAGCAGAGTGGCTTCGGTTGCCCTGGGGCAGTTCTTC. Translating gives CATSRVASVALGQFF.

In this sample, this clone turned up once. The rearrangement links TRBV6-6 to TRBJ2-2; D unresolved. V lost 2 bases to trimming and J lost 2 bases, with 6 bases between them. The CDR3 covers 14 residues. Germline V gene data show CDR1 as MNHNY and CDR2 as SVGAGI (reference sequence). The CDR3 bases are TGTGCCAGCAGTTACGCGCCTAACACCGGGGAGCTGTTTTTT. It translates to CASSYAPNTGELFF.

The chain combines TRBV9 with TRBJ2-1, with no clear D. Per the germline V gene, CDR1 is SGDLS and CDR2 is YYNGEE. There are 13 residues in the CDR3. Trimming took off 4 bases at V and 7 bases at J, with 12 bases between the two ends. CDR3 region: CASSPAPSNEQFF. As DNA, the CDR3 is TGTGCCAGCAGCCCCGCCCCCTCGAATGAGCAGTTCTTC.

The chain couples TRBV28 to TRBJ1-4; no clear D. The CDR3 has 14 amino acids. Trimming shortened V by 8 bases and J by 5 bases, and 15 bases separated the two germline ends. Germline V lookup: CDR1 MDHEN, CDR2 SYDVKM. CDR3 amino acids: CASAPAVGNEKLFF. The CDR3 bases are TGTGCCAGCGCTCCCGCGGTTGGCAATGAAAAACTGTTTTTT.

About this clone itself: A much larger clone sits a single nucleotide away, making a read error possible. The rearrangement uses TRBV2 and TRBJ2-3; TRBD2 agrees at 10 bases. CDR3 length: 15 amino acids. Per germline, CDR1 SNHLY and CDR2 FYNNEI. With 2 bases clipped from V and 3 bases from J, the junction kept 2 bases outside the gene matches. CDR3: CASSELAGATDTQYF. CDR3 DNA: TGTGCCAGCAGTGAACTAGCGGGAGCGACAGATACGCAGTATTTT.

This clone has only one observation. The J gene is TRBJ1-5, the V gene TRBV19; 9 bases map to TRBD1. The germline gives CDR1 LNHDA, CDR2 SQIVND (reference sequence). The length of the CDR3 is 15 residues. Trimming removed 6 bases from V and 1 base from J; junction bases left unmatched: 4. CDR3 sequence (DNA): TGTGCCAGTAGCCGACAGGGGGTGAGCAATCAGCCCCAGCATTTT. The encoded protein is CASSRQGVSNQPQHF.

This chain uses TRBV7-2 with TRBJ1-3; D is ambiguous. CDR3 length: 15 residues. The germline V and J ends were trimmed by 2 bases and 0 bases, with 8 bases remaining between them. Germline lookup yields CDR1 SGHTA and CDR2 FQGNSA. The CDR3 loop reads CASSLPKNSGNTIYF. The CDR3 DNA is TGTGCCAGCAGCTTACCCAAAAACTCTGGAAACACCATATATTTT.

Note on this clone: Other DNA sequences within the sample encode an identical CDR3. This chain links TRBV27 with TRBJ2-1; perhaps TRBD2 as D (5 bases). CDR3 length: 16 residues. Trimming took off 0 bases at V and 0 bases at J, with 9 bases between the two ends. Germline CDR1 and CDR2: MNHEY and SMNVEV (reference sequence). In nucleotides, the CDR3 is TGTGCCAGCAGTTTATCGCCGGGGAGCTCCTACAATGAGCAGTTCTTC. Its protein product is CASSLSPGSSYNEQFF.

V usage is TRBV27 and J usage is TRBJ1-2; no clear D. Germline assignment: CDR1 MNHEY and CDR2 SMNVEV (reference sequence). The CDR3 is 15 residues long. Trimming shortened V by 3 bases and J by 3 bases, and 14 bases separated the two germline ends. Here the CDR3 reads CASSFSYRADYGYTF. The CDR3 DNA reads as TGTGCCAGCAGTTTCTCCTACAGAGCTGACTATGGCTACACCTTC.

This chain joins TRBV9 and TRBJ2-2, with 11 bases aligning to TRBD2. The J segment lost 3 bases and the V segment lost 4 bases, leaving 8 bases of the junction unmatched. CDR1 and CDR2 (germline): SGDLS, YYNGEE. The CDR3 is made up of 17 amino acids. The CDR3 protein is CASSPRLAGLDTGELFF. The CDR3 region has the DNA TGTGCCAGCAGCCCCCGACTAGCGGGATTGGACACCGGGGAGCTGTTTTTT.

This chain joins TRBV27 and TRBJ2-1; possible D gene TRBD1, 6 bases. The CDR3 sequence is 18 residues long. Deletions cut 3 bases from V and 3 bases from J, with 21 bases between. Per germline, CDR1 MNHEY and CDR2 SMNVEV (reference sequence). CDR3 sequence (DNA): TGTGCCAGCAGTTTTGGGGTAGGGGGACCGACCCTCTACAATGAGCAGTTCTTC. This gives the protein CASSFGVGGPTLYNEQFF.

This chain joins TRBV4-1 and TRBJ2-4; TRBD1 matches at 10 bases. The junction had 16 bases not matched to a gene; V was cut back by 4 bases and J by 7 bases. CDR1 and CDR2 from the germline V gene are MGHRA and YSYEKL. This CDR3 region has 18 residues. CDR3 protein: CASSPRQGAGSPGNIQYF. The DNA for the CDR3 is TGCGCCAGCAGCCCGAGACAGGGGGCGGGGAGCCCAGGGAACATTCAGTACTTC.

The chain recombines TRBV10-3 with TRBJ2-1; D assignment may be TRBD1 or TRBD2 (6 bases each). Trimming removed 0 bases from V and 10 bases from J, with 10 bases in between. Germline-derived CDR1 and CDR2 are ENHRY and SYGVKD. The CDR3 length is 13 residues. DNA for the CDR3: TGTGCCATCAGTGAGTCGAAGGGGGGAGAGCAGTTCTTC. Its protein product is CAISESKGGEQFF.

The rearrangement links TRBV7-8 to TRBJ2-7, with 12 bases aligning to TRBD2. The junction had 14 bases not matched to a gene; V was cut back by 4 bases and J by 1 base. In germline, CDR1 is SGHVS, CDR2 FQNEAQ. The CDR3 has 19 residues. CDR3 sequence reads: CASSSWTSGEGELSYEQYF. The DNA of the CDR3 is TGTGCCAGCAGCTCCTGGACTAGCGGGGAAGGCGAGTTATCCTACGAGCAGTACTTC.